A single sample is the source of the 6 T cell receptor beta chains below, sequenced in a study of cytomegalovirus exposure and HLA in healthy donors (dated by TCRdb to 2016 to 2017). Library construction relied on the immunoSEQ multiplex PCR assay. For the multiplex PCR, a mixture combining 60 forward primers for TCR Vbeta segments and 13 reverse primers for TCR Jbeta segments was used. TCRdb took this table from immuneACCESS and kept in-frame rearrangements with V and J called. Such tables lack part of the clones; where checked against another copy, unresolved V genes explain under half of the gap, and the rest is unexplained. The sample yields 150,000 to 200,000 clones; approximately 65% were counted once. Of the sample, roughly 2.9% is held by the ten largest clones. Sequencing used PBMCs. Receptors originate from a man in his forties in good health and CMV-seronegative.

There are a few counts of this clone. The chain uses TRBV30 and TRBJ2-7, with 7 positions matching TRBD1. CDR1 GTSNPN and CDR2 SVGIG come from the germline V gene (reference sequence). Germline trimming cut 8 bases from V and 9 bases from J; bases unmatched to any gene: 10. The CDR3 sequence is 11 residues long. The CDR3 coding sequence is TGTGCCCTAAAAATAAACAGGGGGCAGTACTTC. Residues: CALKINRGQYF.

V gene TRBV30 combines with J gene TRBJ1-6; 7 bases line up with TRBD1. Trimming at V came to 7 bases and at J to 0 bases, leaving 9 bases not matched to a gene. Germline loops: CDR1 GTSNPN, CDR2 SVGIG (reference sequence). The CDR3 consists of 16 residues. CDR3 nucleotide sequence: TGTGCCTTCAAGACAGGGCCGAGCTCCTATAATTCACCCCTCCACTTT. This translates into CAFKTGPSSYNSPLHF.

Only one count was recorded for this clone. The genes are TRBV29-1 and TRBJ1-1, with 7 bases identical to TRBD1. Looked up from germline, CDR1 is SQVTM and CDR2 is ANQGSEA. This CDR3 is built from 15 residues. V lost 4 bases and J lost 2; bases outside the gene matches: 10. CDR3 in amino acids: CSVGEDTGANTEAFF. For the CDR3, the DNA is TGCAGCGTTGGGGAAGATACAGGGGCAAACACTGAAGCTTTCTTT.

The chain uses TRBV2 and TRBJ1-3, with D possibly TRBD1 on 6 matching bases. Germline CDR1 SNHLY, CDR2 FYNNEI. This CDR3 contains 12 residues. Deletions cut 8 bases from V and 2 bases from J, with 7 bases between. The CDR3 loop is CASGQPGNTIYF. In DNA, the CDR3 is TGTGCCAGCGGACAGCCTGGAAACACCATATATTTT.

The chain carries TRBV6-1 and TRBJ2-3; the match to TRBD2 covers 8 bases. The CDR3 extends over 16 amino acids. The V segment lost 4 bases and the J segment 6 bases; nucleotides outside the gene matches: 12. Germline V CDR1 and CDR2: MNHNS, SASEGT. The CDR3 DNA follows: TGTGCCAGCAGTGTTGAGCGGGGGCCGGGGTGGGATACGCAGTATTTT. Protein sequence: CASSVERGPGWDTQYF.

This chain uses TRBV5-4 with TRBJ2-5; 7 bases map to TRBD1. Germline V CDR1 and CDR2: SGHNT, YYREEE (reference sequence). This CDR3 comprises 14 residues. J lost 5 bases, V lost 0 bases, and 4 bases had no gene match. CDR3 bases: TGTGCCAGCAGCTTGGCAGGGGGAGAGGAGACCCAGTACTTC. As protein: CASSLAGGEETQYF.